These 17 T cell receptor beta chains came from one sample sequenced in a study of blood T cell repertoires in COVID-19. Clones were sequenced by immunoSEQ multiplex PCR, and TCRdb holds only the in-frame ones, with some missing. The sample lists roughly 250,000 clones, 70% to 90% seen once, with about 6.3% in the top ten. Specimen: peripheral blood. The receptors derive from a woman aged 55-75 years with active or convalescent COVID-19.

This chain uses TRBV9 with TRBJ2-1; TRBD2 might be the D (6 bases). The germline V gene encodes CDR1 SGDLS and CDR2 YYNGEE. This CDR3 contains 18 residues. Trimming removed 0 bases at V and 0 bases at J, with 16 bases between. The CDR3 DNA reads as TGTGCCAGCAGCGTAGGGGGGACTCCCAGAAGCTCCTACAATGAGCAGTTCTTC. Translating gives CASSVGGTPRSSYNEQFF.

The chain recombines TRBV5-6 with TRBJ2-2, with D perhaps TRBD1 (5 bases). Germline V gives CDR1 SGHDT, CDR2 YYEEEE. This CDR3 region has 17 residues. The V and J ends lost 0 bases and 6 bases respectively, with 18 bases between them. CDR3 amino acids: CASSLVGRARISGELFF. As DNA, the CDR3 is TGTGCCAGCAGCTTGGTGGGCAGGGCCAGGATCTCCGGGGAGCTGTTTTTT.

The genes are TRBV14 and TRBJ1-2, with 9 bases that match TRBD1. The germline CDR1 and CDR2 sequences are SGHDN and FVKESK. This CDR3 has 17 residues. The ends lost 0 bases at V and 6 bases at J; junction bases unmatched: 11. CDR3 sequence reads: CASSQDLGQGSQDGYTF. CDR3 DNA: TGTGCCAGCAGCCAAGATCTGGGACAGGGTAGTCAGGATGGCTACACCTTC.

The rearrangement joins TRBV4-1 to TRBJ2-1, with 8 bases matching TRBD1. V dropped 3 bases and J dropped 7; count of bases not matched to a gene: 17. The CDR3 is made up of 18 amino acids. CDR1 is MGHRA, CDR2 YSYEKL, per germline. The DNA for the CDR3 is TGCGCCAGCAGCCATTTACTTTTGGGGCAGGGGGCGATGAATGAGCAGTTCTTC. This gives the protein CASSHLLLGQGAMNEQFF.

This clone appeared a single time. The CDR3: CASSLGARGDTEAFF. The CDR3 coding sequence is TGTGCCAGCAGCTTAGGCGCCAGGGGGGACACTGAAGCTTTCTTT. The chain is built from TRBV7-6 and TRBJ1-1; 7 bases fit TRBD1. Germline loops: CDR1 SGHVS, CDR2 FNYEAQ. The trim removed 1 base at V and 3 bases at J, leaving 5 bases unmatched. The CDR3 contains 15 residues.

The chain couples TRBV24-1 to TRBJ2-2, with no clear D. Germline loops: CDR1 KGHDR, CDR2 SFDVKD. Trimming pared 5 bases from V and 7 bases from J, leaving 7 bases between. The length of the CDR3 is 12 residues. CDR3 region: CATSVSVGELFF. The CDR3 DNA is TGTGCCACCAGTGTCTCCGTCGGGGAGCTGTTTTTT.

The rearrangement joins TRBV5-1 to TRBJ1-3; D gene unclear. The germline V gene encodes CDR1 SGHRS and CDR2 YFSETQ. Trimming shortened V by 4 bases and J by 1 base, and 6 bases separated the two germline ends. This CDR3 has 13 residues. CDR3 amino acids: CASSTLSGNTIYF. CDR3 bases: TGCGCCAGCAGCACTTTGTCTGGAAACACCATATATTTT.

In DNA form, the CDR3 reads TGTGCCAGCAGCTGGACATCGGGTGAGCAGTTCTTC. Translating it yields CASSWTSGEQFF. V and J are TRBV28 and TRBJ2-1, with D tentatively TRBD1 (5 bases). Trimming removed 6 bases from V and 9 bases from J, with 12 bases in between. The CDR3 extends over 12 amino acids. CDR1 MDHEN and CDR2 SYDVKM come from the germline V gene.

This clone was recorded a few times. This chain links TRBV6-6 with TRBJ2-2; D possibly corresponds to TRBD2 (5 bases). V lost 2 bases, J lost 7 bases, and 14 bases lay in between. The germline gives CDR1 MNHNY, CDR2 SVGAGI (reference sequence). CDR3 length: 15 amino acids. CDR3 DNA: TGTGCCAGCAGTTACAGCCGGGAAGCACTCGGGGAGCTGTTTTTT. It codes for CASSYSREALGELFF.

The chain is built from TRBV3-1 (or the pseudogene TRBV3-2) and TRBJ1-2; D is ambiguous. Germline V gives CDR1 LGHDT, CDR2 YNNKEL (reference sequence). V was trimmed by 4 bases and J by 4 bases, leaving 16 bases between them. CDR3 length equals 15 residues. In DNA form, the CDR3 reads TGTGCCAGCAGCCCCTGGAACAGCTTCACCTATGGCTACACCTTC. It codes for CASSPWNSFTYGYTF.

The rearrangement links TRBV12-3 or TRBV12-4 to TRBJ1-2, with TRBD1 as a possible D gene (6 bases). The ends were cut back, 6 bases at V and 8 bases at J, with 16 bases in the middle. There are 13 residues in the CDR3. CDR3 protein: CASRLQGGPGYTF. In DNA, the CDR3 is TGTGCCAGCAGACTACAGGGCGGCCCGGGCTACACCTTC.

This clone was observed once. The CDR3 loop is CASSEIRGGPTDTQYF. In DNA, the CDR3 is TGTGCCAGCAGTGAAATCCGGGGGGGACCCACAGATACGCAGTATTTT. This chain links TRBV6-1 with TRBJ2-3; 8 positions agree with TRBD2. Germline loops: CDR1 MNHNS, CDR2 SASEGT. CDR3 length: 16 residues. The V segment lost 2 bases and the J segment 2 bases; nucleotides outside the gene matches: 6.

This sequence joins TRBV7-2 and TRBJ2-3; 8 bases are shared with TRBD2. With 1 base clipped from V and 6 bases from J, the junction kept 18 bases outside the gene matches. This CDR3 contains 19 residues. Germline V gives CDR1 SGHTA, CDR2 FQGNSA. The CDR3 DNA follows: TGTGCCAGCAGCTTAGTCTCCGGGAGGGCTTCCCATTTATTGGATACGCAGTATTTT. This translates into CASSLVSGRASHLLDTQYF.

This rearrangement joins TRBV7-2 to TRBJ2-6, with TRBD1 as a possible D gene (6 bases). Germline V gives CDR1 SGHTA, CDR2 FQGNSA. The V end lost 2 bases, the J end lost 2 bases, and 16 bases lay between the germline ends. CDR3 length equals 18 residues. CDR3 sequence: CASSLRGRGRPGANVLTF. Here the CDR3 DNA reads TGTGCCAGCAGCTTACGGGGCAGGGGACGACCTGGGGCCAACGTCCTGACTTTC. The whole variable domain, filled in from reference TRBV7-2 and TRBJ2-6, reads GAGVSQSPSNKVTEKGKDVELRCDPISGHTALYWYRQSLGQGLEFLIYFQGNSAPDKSGLPSDRFSAERTGGSVSTLTIQRTQQEDSAVYLCASSLRGRGRPGANVLTFGAGSRLTVL.

This clone was recorded a few times. This chain joins TRBV2 and TRBJ2-2, with 7 nucleotides matching TRBD1. The V gene's germline CDR1 is SNHLY and CDR2 FYNNEI. J gave up 0 bases and V 7 bases, and 5 bases lay outside the gene matches. This CDR3 has 15 residues. DNA of the CDR3: TGTGCCAGCAAAACAGGGGCTTCGAACACCGGGGAGCTGTTTTTT. Translation gives CASKTGASNTGELFF.

V usage is TRBV28 and J usage is TRBJ2-7, with a weak D call TRBD1 (6 bases). CDR1 is MDHEN, CDR2 SYDVKM, per germline. V was cut by 4 bases and J by 11 bases, with 12 bases left in between. This CDR3 region has 11 residues. The CDR3 loop reads CASSSYREKYV. As DNA, the CDR3 is TGTGCCAGCAGTTCCTACAGGGAGAAGTACGTC.

V usage is TRBV15 and J usage is TRBJ1-2; 10 nucleotides match TRBD1. V was pared by 0 bases and J by 3 bases, with 13 bases of the junction left unmatched. Looked up from germline, CDR1 is LNHNV and CDR2 is YYDKDF (reference sequence). The CDR3 sequence is 19 residues long. The CDR3 sequence: CATSRDRWDRGSLDYGYTF. CDR3 nucleotide sequence: TGTGCCACCAGCAGAGATCGTTGGGACAGGGGATCCCTTGACTATGGCTACACCTTC.